Here is one T cell receptor beta chain with its context. The antigen is undetermined. This sample is drawn from a study of T cell clonotyping in hematopoietic cell transplantation. Trimming removed 4 bases at V and 9 bases at J, with 16 bases between. CDR3 size: 15 residues. CDR1 and CDR2 from the germline V gene are SGHTA and FQGNSA. Method: immunoSEQ multiplex PCR; TCRdb's copy keeps in-frame clones and lacks some. The sample has several thousand clones; about 83% are singletons. Findings and limits, study-wide: Without cell sorting, CD4 versus CD8 contributions remain unresolved. Recipient TCR diversity dropped after transplant; expanded clonotypes rose from day 30 to 180.

The rearrangement joins TRBV7-2 to TRBJ1-6; a weak D match, TRBD1 (6 bases). The origin of this receptor is a male patient in his 50s who had an allogeneic stem cell transplant from a related donor, so the T cells may come from the graft donor. Some clones in this sample may be carry-over from other donors' samples. Sequenced material: PBMCs, taken 100 days after allogeneic stem cell transplant. The CDR3 sequence: CASSSSRDKTSPLHF. The CDR3 nucleotides are TGTGCCAGCAGCTCGAGCCGGGACAAAACTTCACCCCTCCACTTT.